This entry is about one TCR beta chain. The target antigen is unknown. Original data processing: Owing to the provision of junction-only sequences devoid of quality scores by immunoSEQ, filtering differed. Measured with immunoSEQ multiplex PCR; TCRdb has only the in-frame clones, and not every one. That table is the source of V, J and clone size, and D and trimming were worked out from the DNA. In the table there are 2.5 million or so clones, 90% to 95% of which are singletons. This record belongs to a study of shared clonotypes between healthy human individuals. Whole-study results and caveats: Measured sharing among donors was expected to vary with sequencing depth.

The CDR3 is made up of 14 amino acids. Germline V gene lookup returns CDR1 SGHNT and CDR2 YENEEA. Trimming removed 0 bases from V and 3 bases from J, with 8 bases in between. The specimen sequenced was naive CD4+ T cells sorted from blood. Indicated subset: CD45RA+ positively selected. The chain links TRBV11-3 to TRBJ1-1; perhaps TRBD1 as D (5 bases). The clonotype was recovered from a man younger than 30 in good health. The CDR3 DNA follows: TGTGCCAGCAGCTTAGATGGGGCAGACACTGAAGCTTTCTTT. This translates into CASSLDGADTEAFF. Combining the CDR3 with reference TRBV11-3 and TRBJ1-1 gives the whole variable domain EAGVVQSPRYKIIEKKQPVAFWCNPISGHNTLYWYLQNLGQGPELLIRYENEEAVDDSQLPKDRFSAERLKGVDSTLKIQPAELGDSAVYLCASSLDGADTEAFFGQGTRLTVV.